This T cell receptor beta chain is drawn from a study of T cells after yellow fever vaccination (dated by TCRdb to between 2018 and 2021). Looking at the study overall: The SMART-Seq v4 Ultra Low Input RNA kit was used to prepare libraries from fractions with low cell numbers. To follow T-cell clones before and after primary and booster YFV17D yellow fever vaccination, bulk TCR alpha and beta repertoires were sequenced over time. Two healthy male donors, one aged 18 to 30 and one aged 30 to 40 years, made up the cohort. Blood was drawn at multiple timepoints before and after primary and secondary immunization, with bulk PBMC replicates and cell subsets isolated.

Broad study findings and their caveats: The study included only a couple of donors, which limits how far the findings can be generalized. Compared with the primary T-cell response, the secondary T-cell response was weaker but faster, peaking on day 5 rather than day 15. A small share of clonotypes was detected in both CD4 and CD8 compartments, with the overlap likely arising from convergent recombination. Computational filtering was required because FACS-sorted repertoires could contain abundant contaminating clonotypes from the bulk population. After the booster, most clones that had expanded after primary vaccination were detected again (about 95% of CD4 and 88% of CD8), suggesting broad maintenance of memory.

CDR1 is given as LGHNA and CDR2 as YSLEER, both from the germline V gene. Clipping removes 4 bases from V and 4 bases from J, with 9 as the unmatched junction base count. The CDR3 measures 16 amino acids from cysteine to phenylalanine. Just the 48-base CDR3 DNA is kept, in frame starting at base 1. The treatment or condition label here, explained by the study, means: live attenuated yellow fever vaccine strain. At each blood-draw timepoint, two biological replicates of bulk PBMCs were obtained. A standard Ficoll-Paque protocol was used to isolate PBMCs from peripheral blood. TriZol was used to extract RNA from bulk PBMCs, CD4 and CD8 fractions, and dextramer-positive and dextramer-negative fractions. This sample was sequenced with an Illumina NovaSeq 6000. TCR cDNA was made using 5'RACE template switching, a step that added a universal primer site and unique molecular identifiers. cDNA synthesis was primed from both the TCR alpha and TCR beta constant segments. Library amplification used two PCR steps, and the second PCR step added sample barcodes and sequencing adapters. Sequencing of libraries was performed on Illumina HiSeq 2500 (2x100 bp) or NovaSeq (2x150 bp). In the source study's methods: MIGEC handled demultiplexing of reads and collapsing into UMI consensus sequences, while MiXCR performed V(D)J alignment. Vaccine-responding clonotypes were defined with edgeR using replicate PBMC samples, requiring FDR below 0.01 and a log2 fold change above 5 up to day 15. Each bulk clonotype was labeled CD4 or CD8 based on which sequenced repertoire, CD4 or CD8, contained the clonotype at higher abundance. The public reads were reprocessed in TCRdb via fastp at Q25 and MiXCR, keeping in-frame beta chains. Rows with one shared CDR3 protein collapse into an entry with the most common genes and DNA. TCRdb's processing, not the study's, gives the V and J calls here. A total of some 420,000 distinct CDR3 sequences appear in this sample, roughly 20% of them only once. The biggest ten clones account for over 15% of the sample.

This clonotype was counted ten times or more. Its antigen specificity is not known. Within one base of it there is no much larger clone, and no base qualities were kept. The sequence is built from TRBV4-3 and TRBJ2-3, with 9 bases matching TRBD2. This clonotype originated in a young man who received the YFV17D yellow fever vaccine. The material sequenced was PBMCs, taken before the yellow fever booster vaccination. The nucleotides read TGCGCCAGCAGCCGACTAGGCGGGGGGGGACCAGATACGCAGTATTTT. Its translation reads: CASSRLGGGGPDTQYF.